The 16 T cell receptor beta chains listed next were all sequenced from one sample in a study of T cells in women clearing cervical HPV infection. TCRdb keeps only in-frame clones here, not all; method: immunoSEQ multiplex PCR. In total, the table holds 25,000 to 30,000 clones. Sequencing was performed on blood buffy coat. These receptors came from a woman between 18 and 69 years old with a cervical HPV16 infection that either progressed to CIN3+ or cleared (not recorded which).

About this clone itself: The CDR3 end is not reached by the read, which stops 3 residues before it; the germline J gene fills it in. The V and J genes are TRBV20-1 and TRBJ1-6; TRBD1 agrees at 7 bases. V lost 1 base, J lost 0 bases, and 6 bases stayed unmatched. This CDR3 has 17 residues. CDR1 is DFQATT and CDR2 is SNEGSKA in the germline V gene (reference sequence). Incomplete CDR3 DNA: TGCAGTGCTAGAGCCAAGGACAGGAGCTCCTATAATTCACCC. The encoded protein is CSARAKDRSSYNSP. The whole CDR3 region reads CSARAKDRSSYNSPLHF.

On this clone itself: The junction shows a germline mismatch at one end, possibly a read error. The CDR3 end lies 3 residues beyond the end of the read and is filled in from the germline J gene. The V call is TRBV4-2, the J call TRBJ1-6; D unclear. CDR1 is LGHNA and CDR2 is YNFKEQ in the germline V gene. This CDR3 is 12 amino acids long. The chain's CDR3 is CASGHGQSPLHF. The sequenced part of the CDR3 DNA is TGCGCCAGCGGTCACGGTCAATCACCC.

Concerning this clone itself: The missing CDR3 end, 3 residues past where the read stops, is filled in from the germline J gene. The chain has TRBV19 and TRBJ1-4; TRBD1 is a possible D gene (6 bases). There are 15 residues in the CDR3. The germline V gene has CDR1 LNHDA and CDR2 SQIVND (reference sequence). Trimming removed 5 bases at V and 7 bases at J, with 17 bases between. Partial CDR3 DNA: TGTGCCAGTAGTCGTCAGGGGCTTCGTGGTGAAAAA. Protein sequence: CASSRQGLRGEK. In full, the CDR3 is CASSRQGLRGEKLFF.

Comment on this clone: Coverage ceases 3 residues before the CDR3 finishes, and the germline J gene fills in the end. The chain has TRBV7-3 and TRBJ2-3; 13 bases agree with TRBD2. Germline V lookup: CDR1 SGHTA, CDR2 FQGTGA. This CDR3 has 15 residues. The CDR3 bases that were read are TGTGCCAGCAGTCGGACTAGCGGGGGAGAGGAGACG. Translation gives CASSRTSGGEET. The whole CDR3 sequence is CASSRTSGGEETQYF.

The CDR3 sequence is CASSRDRGNYEQYF. The sequenced part of the CDR3 DNA is TGCGCCAGCAGCCGGGACAGGGGGAACTACGAG. V is TRBV5-1 and J is TRBJ2-7; 11 positions agree with TRBD1. The sequence runs out 3 residues before the end of the CDR3; the remainder is reconstructed from the germline J gene. The CDR3 sequence is 14 residues long. Germline CDR1 SGHRS, CDR2 YFSETQ. V lost 4 bases and J lost 3; bases outside the gene matches: 3.

As for this clone: The DNA ends 3 residues before the CDR3 does, and the rest of the CDR3 is filled in from the germline J gene. The chain couples TRBV6-2 or TRBV6-3 to TRBJ2-7; D is uncertain. There are 12 residues in the CDR3. The V gene lost 5 bases and the J gene lost 3 bases, with 8 bases spanning the gap. Germline values: CDR1 MNHEY, CDR2 SVGEGT. CDR3 amino acids: CASSGDFYEQYF. Incomplete CDR3 DNA: TGTGCCAGCAGTGGAGACTTCTACGAG.

A word on this clone: The DNA ends 3 residues before the CDR3 does, and the rest of the CDR3 is filled in from the germline J gene. This chain connects TRBV2 to TRBJ2-2, with 7 bases fitting TRBD2. Germline CDR1 is SNHLY and CDR2 is FYNNEI. Germline trimming cut 6 bases from V and 5 bases from J; bases unmatched to any gene: 9. This CDR3 contains 15 residues. This CDR3 reads CASSGQGLLTGELFF. Incomplete CDR3 DNA: TGTGCCAGCAGCGGGCAGGGACTACTAACCGGGGAG.

Notes on this clone: The sequenced fragment ends 3 residues before the CDR3 boundary, so the rest is inferred from the germline J gene. The rearrangement joins TRBV7-3 to TRBJ2-5, with D possibly matching TRBD1 (7 bases). Trimming pared 0 bases from V and 4 bases from J, leaving 12 bases between. The length of the CDR3 is 15 residues. The germline V gene has CDR1 SGHTA and CDR2 FQGTGA. The CDR3 region is CASSLTGGGGETQYF. The DNA read from the CDR3 is TGTGCCAGCAGCTTAACTGGAGGGGGCGGAGAGACC.

As to this clone: The CDR3 end lies 3 residues beyond the end of the read and is filled in from the germline J gene. The chain is built from TRBV6-1 and TRBJ1-5; possibly TRBD1 for D (5 bases). Trimming removed 4 bases from V and 2 bases from J, with 15 bases in between. This CDR3 has 16 amino acids. CDR1 and CDR2 (germline): MNHNS, SASEGT. CDR3: CASSAPRVVGNQPQHF. The covered CDR3 bases are TGTGCCAGCAGTGCCCCCAGGGTAGTAGGCAATCAGCCC.

For this clone: The observed sequence ends 3 residues before the CDR3 terminus, with the missing tail filled in from the germline J gene. The chain uses TRBV6-1 and TRBJ1-2; D call uncertain. Germline CDR1 reads MNHNS; CDR2 reads SASEGT. The CDR3 runs 15 residues. The sequenced part of the CDR3 DNA is TGTGCCAGCAGTGAAAGGACTAGCGGGAGCACTCAC. Its protein product is CASSERTSGSTH. From start to end, the CDR3 is CASSERTSGSTHYTF.

On this clone: The CDR3 goes on 3 residues after the read ends, and that part is filled in from the germline J gene. This chain uses TRBV18 with TRBJ1-5; TRBD1 might be the D (5 bases). This CDR3 has 13 residues. Germline V lookup: CDR1 KGHSH, CDR2 LQKENI. V was cut by 6 bases and J by 4 bases, with 10 bases left in between. The sequenced part of the CDR3 DNA is TGTGCCAGCTCTCAGGGTGAGAATCAGCCC. Translated, it gives CASSQGENQP. Given in full, the CDR3 is CASSQGENQPQHF.

Note on this clone: The CDR3 is cut off 3 residues early in the read; its end comes from the germline J gene. The gene calls are TRBV7-3 and TRBJ1-1, with D possibly being TRBD1 (5 bases). Trimming took off 0 bases at V and 7 bases at J, with 9 bases between the two ends. Germline loops: CDR1 SGHTA, CDR2 FQGTGA. The CDR3 is 13 amino acids. CDR3 in amino acids: CASSLTGVGEAFF. The part of the CDR3 DNA that was read is TGTGCCAGCAGCTTAACAGGGGTTGGTGAA.

As concerns this clone: From the germline J gene comes the end of the CDR3, since the read stops 3 residues before it. The gene calls are TRBV14 and TRBJ1-2, with TRBD1 as a possible D gene (5 bases). This CDR3 spans 13 amino acids. Germline V gives CDR1 SGHDN, CDR2 FVKESK. CDR3 sequence reads: CASSQDPRGTYTF. CDR3 DNA, as far as it was read: TGTGCCAGCAGCCAAGATCCTCGGGGGACC.

For this clone: Read sequence stops 3 residues before the CDR3 end, and the germline J gene provides the missing end. The chain is built from TRBV2 and TRBJ1-2; 9 nucleotides match TRBD1. This CDR3 is built from 15 residues. From germline, CDR1 is SNHLY and CDR2 FYNNEI. The sequenced part of the CDR3 DNA is TGTGCCAGCAGTCCAGACAGGGGGACCAGTTACGAC. It yields the protein CASSPDRGTSYD. The whole CDR3 sequence reads CASSPDRGTSYDYTF.

Remarks on this clone: The read is 3 residues too short to cover the CDR3 end, so that end is filled in from the germline J gene. The chain combines TRBV5-1 with TRBJ1-1, with TRBD1 matching over 12 bases. V shed 4 bases, J shed 5 bases, and the junction held 6 bases outside the gene matches. The CDR3 has 15 residues. Germline CDR1 SGHRS, CDR2 YFSETQ. CDR3 DNA (partial): TGCGCCAGCAGCCCGGGACAGGGGGCTAGGACTGAA. Protein product: CASSPGQGARTE. The CDR3, in full, reads CASSPGQGARTEAFF.

As concerns this clone: The CDR3 extends 3 residues past the end of the read, so its final part is completed from the germline J gene. The chain uses TRBV2 and TRBJ1-2; 7 bases line up with TRBD1. Per the germline V gene, CDR1 is SNHLY and CDR2 is FYNNEI. This CDR3 spans 14 amino acids. V shed 6 bases and J 2 bases; nucleotides not matched to a gene: 6. The CDR3 bases that were read are TGTGCCAGCAGGGGGGACAGCTTCAACTATGGC. The encoded protein is CASRGDSFNYG. The complete CDR3 protein is CASRGDSFNYGYTF.